A single sample gave rise to the 10 T cell receptor beta chains below, sequenced in a study of monozygotic twins with inflammatory bowel disease. After re-calling the 5' RACE reads, TCRdb lists one entry per CDR3 protein, DNA absent. The ten top clones account for 2% to 2.5%, within a sample of a few hundred thousand distinct CDR3 sequences. The sequencing input was blood. These receptors were taken from a human donor with ulcerative colitis or Crohn's disease, or a healthy co-twin of an affected twin (not recorded which).

The chain combines TRBV4-2 with TRBJ2-7; TCRdb's D gene call, TRBD1, goes unchecked for lack of DNA. The CDR3 totals 15 residues. CDR1 is LGHNA and CDR2 is YNFKEQ in the germline V gene. CDR3 protein: CASSQDSEGAYEQYF.

The CDR3 loop reads CASSLLAGGRYQETQYF. The V and J genes are TRBV5-1 and TRBJ2-5; the D gene TCRdb calls, TRBD2, cannot be checked with no DNA. The CDR3 is 17 residues long. Germline V lookup: CDR1 SGHRS, CDR2 YFSETQ.

The chain is built from TRBV10-3 and TRBJ2-3; as DNA is missing, the TRBD1 call by TCRdb cannot be tested. Germline V gene data show CDR1 as ENHRY and CDR2 as SYGVKD. This CDR3 is built from 15 residues. The CDR3: CAINFGTGSTDTQYF.

This sequence joins TRBV5-1 and TRBJ2-5; checking the TCRdb D call of TRBD2 is not possible without DNA. The CDR3 is 16 residues long. Germline-derived CDR1 and CDR2 are SGHRS and YFSETQ. The CDR3 reads CASSLEPSGAGETQYF. Full variable domain (outside the CDR3, taken from reference TRBV5-1 and TRBJ2-5): KAGVTQTPRYLIKTRGQQVTLSCSPISGHRSVSWYQQTPGQGLQFLFEYFSETQRNKGNFPGRFSGRQFSNSRSEMNVSTLELGDSALYLCASSLEPSGAGETQYFGPGTRLLVL.

The chain combines TRBV19 with TRBJ1-5; absent DNA, TCRdb's TRBD1 call cannot be checked. Germline-derived CDR1 and CDR2 are LNHDA and SQIVND (reference sequence). The CDR3 totals 15 residues. This chain's CDR3 is CATGDGTGSNQPQHF.

This chain's CDR3 is CASSLSYSSYNEQFF. The chain is built from TRBV7-6 and TRBJ2-1. This CDR3 has 15 residues. Germline V gene lookup returns CDR1 SGHVS and CDR2 FNYEAQ.

The rearrangement uses TRBV7-9 and TRBJ2-7; TCRdb designates TRBD2, a call that cannot be tested without DNA. CDR1 is SEHNR, CDR2 FQNEAQ, per germline (reference sequence). The CDR3 sequence is 15 residues long. The CDR3 here is CAGSGGRSMAYEQYF. Supplemented by reference TRBV7-9 and TRBJ2-7, the full variable domain reads DTGVSQNPRHKITKRGQNVTFRCDPISEHNRLYWYRQTLGQGPEFLTYFQNEAQLEKSRLLSDRFSAERPKGSFSTLEIQRTEQGDSAMYLCAGSGGRSMAYEQYFGPGTRLTVT.

The chain combines TRBV6-1 with TRBJ2-1; checking the TCRdb D call of TRBD2 is not possible without DNA. The CDR3 extends over 15 amino acids. Germline-derived CDR1 and CDR2 are MNHNS and SASEGT. CDR3 sequence: CASSGGTVRTSEQFF.

The chain links TRBV5-6 to TRBJ1-4; absent DNA, TCRdb's TRBD1 call cannot be checked. The CDR3 contains 14 residues. Germline V lookup: CDR1 SGHDT, CDR2 YYEEEE. CDR3 loop: CASSLGRDDEKLFF.

V is TRBV6-1 and J is TRBJ1-6; checking the TCRdb D call of TRBD1 is not possible without DNA. In germline, CDR1 is MNHNS, CDR2 SASEGT. The CDR3 has 15 amino acids. This chain's CDR3 is CASSASAGGESPLHF.